This TCR beta chain emerged from a study of a mutant IDH1 vaccine in newly diagnosed glioma. Across the study: Earlier treatment was radiotherapy, temozolomide, or both, with most getting both. Study-wide findings and caveats: Of all patients, around 94% showed vaccine-induced immune responses. Pseudoprogression seemed unlinked to shifts in top peripheral T cell clonotypes.

Regarding this clone: The antigen is unknown.

Germline V gene data show CDR1 as ENHRY and CDR2 as SYGVKD. V was trimmed by 6 bases and J by 1 base, leaving 14 bases between them. This CDR3 spans 15 amino acids. Stated time point: week 35, safety follow-up. Vaccinated patients received 300 ug of mutant IDH1 20-mer peptide per dose, with topical imiquimod. All eight of the vaccinations patients received fell in weeks 1, 3, 5, 7, 11, 15, 19 and 23. Data came from immunoSEQ multiplex PCR; TCRdb stores just in-frame clones and leaves some out. The sample includes roughly 38,000 clones, around 91% of them seen just once. The material sequenced was PBMCs, taken from a glioma patient whose treatment included an IDH1 peptide vaccine. The chain recombines TRBV10-3 with TRBJ2-3; D is possibly TRBD2 (7 bases). This clonotype was sampled from a man aged 35 to 55 with glioma. CDR3: CAISLQGGGTDTQYF. The CDR3 bases are TGTGCCATCAGCCTACAGGGAGGGGGCACAGATACGCAGTATTTT.